This T cell receptor beta chain originates from a study of CD8+ T cells in alopecia areata. Study findings and constraints: The study found higher clonality in lesional than normal scalp, especially in alopecia totalis/universalis.

A remark on this clone: No antigen is known for it.

Trimming took 0 bases from V and 5 from J, leaving 11 bases between them. CDR1 and CDR2 (germline): PRHDT, FYEKMQ (reference sequence). CDR3 length: 14 amino acids. Cell sorting was applied to PBMCs, and CD4+ and CD8+ T cells were collected. Extracted from the samples, RNA was reverse transcribed into cDNA to serve as the sequencing template. The data were produced by immunoSEQ multiplex PCR, yet TCRdb's version contains in-frame clones alone and is incomplete. The table has under 85,000 clones, approximately 43% seen once. This clonotype originated in a human donor with alopecia areata. The rearrangement joins TRBV13 to TRBJ2-7; no reliable D call. The material sequenced was CD8+ T cells sorted from blood, taken at week 0. The CDR3 coding sequence is TGTGCCAGCAGCTTAGGTAGTTCTAGAGACGAGCAGTACTTC. It translates to CASSLGSSRDEQYF.